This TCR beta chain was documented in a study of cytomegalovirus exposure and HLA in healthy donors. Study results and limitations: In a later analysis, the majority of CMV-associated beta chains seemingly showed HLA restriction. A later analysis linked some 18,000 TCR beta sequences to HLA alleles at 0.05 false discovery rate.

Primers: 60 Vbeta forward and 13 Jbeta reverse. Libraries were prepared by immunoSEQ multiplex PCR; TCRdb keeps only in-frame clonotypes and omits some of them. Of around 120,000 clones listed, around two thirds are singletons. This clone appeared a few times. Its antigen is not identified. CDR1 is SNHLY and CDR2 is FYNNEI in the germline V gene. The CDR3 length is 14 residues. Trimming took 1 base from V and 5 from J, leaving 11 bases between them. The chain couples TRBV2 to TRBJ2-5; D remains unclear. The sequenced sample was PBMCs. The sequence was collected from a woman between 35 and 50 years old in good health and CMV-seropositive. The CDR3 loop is CASSEGRNGETQYF. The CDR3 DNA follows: TGTGCCAGCAGTGAAGGCCGGAACGGGGAGACCCAGTACTTC.